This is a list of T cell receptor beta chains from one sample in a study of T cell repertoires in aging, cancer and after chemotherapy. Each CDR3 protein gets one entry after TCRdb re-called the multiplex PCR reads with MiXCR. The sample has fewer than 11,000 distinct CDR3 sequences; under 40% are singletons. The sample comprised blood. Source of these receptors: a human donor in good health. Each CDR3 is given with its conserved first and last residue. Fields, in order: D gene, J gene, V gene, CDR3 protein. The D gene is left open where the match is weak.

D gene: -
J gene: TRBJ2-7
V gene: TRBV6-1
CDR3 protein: CASSEEAPRQYF

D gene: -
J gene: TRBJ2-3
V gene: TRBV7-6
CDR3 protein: CASSLAGGTDTQYF

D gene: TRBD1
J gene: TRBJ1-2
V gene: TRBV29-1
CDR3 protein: CSVWDRGNYGYTF

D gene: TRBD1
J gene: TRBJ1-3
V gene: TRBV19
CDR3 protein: CASETGGPRNTIYF

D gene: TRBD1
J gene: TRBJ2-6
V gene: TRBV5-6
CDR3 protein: CASSVPGQGVSGANVLTF

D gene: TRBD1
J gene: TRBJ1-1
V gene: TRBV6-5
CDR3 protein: CASSYSDRIQAFF

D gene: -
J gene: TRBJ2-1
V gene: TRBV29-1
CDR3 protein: CSVYGVSGPGGYNEQFF

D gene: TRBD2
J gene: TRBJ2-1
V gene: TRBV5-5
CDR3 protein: CASSKGLAGGRIYNEQFF

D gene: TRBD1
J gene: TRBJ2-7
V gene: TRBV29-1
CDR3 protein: CSVERQGTGTHEQYF

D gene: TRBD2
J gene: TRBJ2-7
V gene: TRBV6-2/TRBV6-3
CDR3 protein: CASSDRGGYVPAYEQYF

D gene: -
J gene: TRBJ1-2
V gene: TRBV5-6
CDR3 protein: CASSLDRKNYGYTF

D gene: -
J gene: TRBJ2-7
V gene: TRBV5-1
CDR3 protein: CASSLGLGPIYEQYF

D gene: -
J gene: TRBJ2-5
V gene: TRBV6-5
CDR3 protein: CASSYGERGETQYF

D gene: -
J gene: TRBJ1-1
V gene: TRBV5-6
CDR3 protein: CASSLDPREAFF

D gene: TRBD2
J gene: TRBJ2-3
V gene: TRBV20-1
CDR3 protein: CSARRLAGGTDTQYF

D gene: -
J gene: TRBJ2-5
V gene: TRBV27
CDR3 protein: CASSLGGGWTQYF

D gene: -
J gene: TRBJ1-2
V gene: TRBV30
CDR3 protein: CAWSFQTTNYGYTF

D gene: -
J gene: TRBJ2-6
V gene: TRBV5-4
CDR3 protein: CASSLGGNRADGANVLTF

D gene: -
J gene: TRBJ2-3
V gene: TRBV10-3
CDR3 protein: CAISEAPPDEYTQYF

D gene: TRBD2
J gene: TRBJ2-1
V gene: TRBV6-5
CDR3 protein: CASSAAGVRNEQFF

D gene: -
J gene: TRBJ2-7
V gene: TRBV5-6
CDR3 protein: CASSLASASTAFYEQYF

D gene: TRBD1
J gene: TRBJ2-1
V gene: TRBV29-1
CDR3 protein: CSVRDSYNEQFF

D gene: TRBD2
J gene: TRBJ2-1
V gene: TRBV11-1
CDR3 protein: CASSLGTITYNEQFF

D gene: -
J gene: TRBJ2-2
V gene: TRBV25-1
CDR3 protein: CASSEGDTGELFF

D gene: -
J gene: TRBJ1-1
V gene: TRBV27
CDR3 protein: CASSLRADHGAEAFF

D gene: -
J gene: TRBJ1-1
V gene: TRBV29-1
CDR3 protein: CSVVPGWRTEAFF

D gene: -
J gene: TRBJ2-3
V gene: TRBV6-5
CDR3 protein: CASRWDSYSDTQYF

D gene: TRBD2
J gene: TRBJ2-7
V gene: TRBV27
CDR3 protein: CASSPWTSGYEQYF

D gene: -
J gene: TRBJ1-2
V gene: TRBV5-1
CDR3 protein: CASSLGTASNYGYTF

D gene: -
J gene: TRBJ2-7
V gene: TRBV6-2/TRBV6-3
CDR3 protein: CASPQTKPAHEQYF

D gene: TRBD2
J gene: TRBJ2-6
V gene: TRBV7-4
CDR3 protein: CASSPGLAGSGANVLTF

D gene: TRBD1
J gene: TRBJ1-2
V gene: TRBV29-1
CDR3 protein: CSAMGQANYGYTF

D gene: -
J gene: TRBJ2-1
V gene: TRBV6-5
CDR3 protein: CASSRGTNNEQFF

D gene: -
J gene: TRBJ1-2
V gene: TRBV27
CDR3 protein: CASSLSGQGGYTF

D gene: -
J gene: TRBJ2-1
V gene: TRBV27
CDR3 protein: CASSLTRGLNNEQFF

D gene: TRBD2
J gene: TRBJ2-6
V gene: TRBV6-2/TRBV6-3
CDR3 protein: CASSEREGANVLTF

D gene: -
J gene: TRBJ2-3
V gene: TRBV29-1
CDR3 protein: CSVASTQDTQYF

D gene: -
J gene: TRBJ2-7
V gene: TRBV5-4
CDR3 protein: CASRPDRGRGRIEQYF

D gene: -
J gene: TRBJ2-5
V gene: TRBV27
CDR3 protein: CASSLLPQETQYF

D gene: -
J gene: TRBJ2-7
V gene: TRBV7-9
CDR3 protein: CASSFALTYEQYF

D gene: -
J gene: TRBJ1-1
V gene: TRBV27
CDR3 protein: CASSLWGGGTEAFF

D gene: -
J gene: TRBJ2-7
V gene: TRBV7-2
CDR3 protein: CASSLGGGDGYEQYF

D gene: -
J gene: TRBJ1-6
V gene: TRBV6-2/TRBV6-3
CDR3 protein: CASSVRGRGDSPLHF

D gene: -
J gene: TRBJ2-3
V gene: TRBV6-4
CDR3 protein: CASSDTNSRADTQYF

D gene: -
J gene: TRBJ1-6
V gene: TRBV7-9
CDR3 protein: CASSLEGRSPLHF

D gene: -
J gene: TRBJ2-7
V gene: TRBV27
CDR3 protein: CASTGMGASSPYEQYF

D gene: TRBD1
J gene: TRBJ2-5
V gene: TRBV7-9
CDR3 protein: CASSFDRALGETQYF

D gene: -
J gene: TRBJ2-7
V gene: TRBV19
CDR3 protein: CASSVPGLSYEQYF

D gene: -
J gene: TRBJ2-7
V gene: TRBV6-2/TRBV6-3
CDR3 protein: CASSYDEGEAYEQYF

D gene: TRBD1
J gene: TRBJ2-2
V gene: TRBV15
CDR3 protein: CVTSRDSQGETGELFF

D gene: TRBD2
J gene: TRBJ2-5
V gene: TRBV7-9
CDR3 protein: CASSLGAGDETQYF

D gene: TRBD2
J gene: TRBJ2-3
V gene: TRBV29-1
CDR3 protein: CSVELAGTSTDTQYF

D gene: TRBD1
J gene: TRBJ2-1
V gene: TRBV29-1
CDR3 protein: CSVEEPGTGGIF

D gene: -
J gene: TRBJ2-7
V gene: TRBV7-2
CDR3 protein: CASSLRSEYSYEQYF

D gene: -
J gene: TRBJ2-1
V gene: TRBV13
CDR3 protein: CASSARSERRSYNEQFF

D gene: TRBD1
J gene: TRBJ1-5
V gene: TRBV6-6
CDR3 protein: CASSTDRVNQPQHF

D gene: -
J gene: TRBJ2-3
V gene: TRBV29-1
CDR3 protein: CSVRDFSTDTQYF

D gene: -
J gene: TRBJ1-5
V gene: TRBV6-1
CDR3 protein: CASSYDPLGSQPQHF

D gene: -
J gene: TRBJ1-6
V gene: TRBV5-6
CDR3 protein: CASRSRGGYSPLHF

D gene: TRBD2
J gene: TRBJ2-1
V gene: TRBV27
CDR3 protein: CASSGLAADNEQFF